The 16 T cell receptor beta chains presented below share a single source sample, sequenced in a study of shared clonotypes between healthy human individuals. The table came from immunoSEQ multiplex PCR; TCRdb's copy has only in-frame clones and leaves some out. Of roughly 600,000 clones in the sample, 95% to 98% were seen once. Naivety among CD8 cells was defined by CD45RO negativity and positive CCR7 selection, thereby excluding terminally differentiated effector memory CD45RA+ cells. Sequencing input: naive CD8+ T cells sorted from blood. Every receptor here comes from a young man in good health.

The chain combines TRBV30 with TRBJ1-5; D might be TRBD1 (5 bases). This CDR3 spans 14 amino acids. Germline CDR1 and CDR2: GTSNPN and SVGIG (reference sequence). Trimming took 1 base from V and 5 from J, leaving 12 bases between them. The CDR3 loop reads CAWSAGPGYQPQHF. In DNA, the CDR3 is TGTGCCTGGAGTGCGGGGCCCGGGTATCAGCCCCAGCATTTT.

V and J are TRBV6-5 and TRBJ2-2; 7 nucleotides align to TRBD2. CDR3 length: 13 amino acids. Germline loops: CDR1 MNHEY, CDR2 SVGAGI. After removal of 4 bases from V and 5 bases from J, the junction contained 1 base not matched to a gene. CDR3 nucleotides: TGTGCCAGCAGTTCGGGGGGAACCGGGGAGCTGTTTTTT. Translating gives CASSSGGTGELFF.

The J gene is TRBJ2-7, the V gene TRBV27; 7 nucleotides match TRBD2. The CDR3 length is 12 residues. V shed 6 bases and J 5 bases; nucleotides not matched to a gene: 4. Germline lookup yields CDR1 MNHEY and CDR2 SMNVEV (reference sequence). DNA of the CDR3: TGTGCCAGCAGGGGAGGGGTGCACGAGCAGTACTTC. This codes for CASRGGVHEQYF.

The chain carries TRBV5-1 and TRBJ2-2; D is ambiguous. Germline V gene data show CDR1 as SGHRS and CDR2 as YFSETQ. The CDR3 loop spans 14 amino acids. V was pared by 4 bases and J by 1 base, with 8 bases between. The CDR3 DNA follows: TGCGCCAGCAGCCTGGATTTGAACACCGGGGAGCTGTTTTTT. This translates into CASSLDLNTGELFF.

This chain joins TRBV4-1 and TRBJ1-1, with D perhaps TRBD1 (5 bases). V lost 2 bases to trimming and J lost 1 base, with 8 bases between them. Germline CDR1 reads MGHRA; CDR2 reads YSYEKL. The CDR3 is made up of 14 amino acids. CDR3 in amino acids: CASSQNRGNTEAFF. The CDR3 nucleotides read TGCGCCAGCAGCCAAAATAGGGGGAACACTGAAGCTTTCTTT.

The chain links TRBV6-4 to TRBJ2-1, with TRBD1 as a possible D gene (5 bases). V was trimmed by 3 bases and J by 4 bases, leaving 7 bases between them. The CDR3 totals 13 residues. The germline V gene has CDR1 MRHNA and CDR2 SNTAGT. CDR3 nucleotide sequence: TGTGCCAGCAGTGAGGGGCCGTACAATGAGCAGTTCTTC. Its translation is CASSEGPYNEQFF.

This chain uses TRBV28 with TRBJ2-1, with TRBD1 matching over 7 bases. Germline assignment: CDR1 MDHEN and CDR2 SYDVKM. The V segment lost 5 bases and the J segment 5 bases; nucleotides outside the gene matches: 3. The CDR3 contains 13 residues. CDR3 sequence: CASSPGTDNEQFF. The CDR3 DNA follows: TGTGCCAGCAGTCCCGGGACAGACAATGAGCAGTTCTTC.

The chain is built from TRBV7-9 and TRBJ1-4; 10 bases align to TRBD1. This CDR3 contains 16 residues. Germline CDR1 reads SEHNR; CDR2 reads FQNEAQ (reference sequence). The ends lost 4 bases at V and 5 bases at J; junction bases unmatched: 7. The CDR3 sequence: CASSYSWGQGNEKLFF. In DNA form, the CDR3 reads TGTGCCAGCAGCTACTCGTGGGGACAGGGGAATGAAAAACTGTTTTTT. The full variable domain, rest sourced from reference TRBV7-9 and TRBJ1-4, is DTGVSQNPRHKITKRGQNVTFRCDPISEHNRLYWYRQTLGQGPEFLTYFQNEAQLEKSRLLSDRFSAERPKGSFSTLEIQRTEQGDSAMYLCASSYSWGQGNEKLFFGSGTQLSVL.

This rearrangement joins TRBV27 to TRBJ1-5; 9 bases are a match to TRBD1. After removal of 6 bases from V and 5 bases from J, the junction contained 5 bases not matched to a gene. Germline values: CDR1 MNHEY, CDR2 SMNVEV (reference sequence). The CDR3 is made up of 14 amino acids. The CDR3 here is CASRDRGWDQPQHF. The CDR3 nucleotides are TGTGCCAGCAGGGACAGGGGATGGGATCAGCCCCAGCATTTT.

The rearrangement links TRBV11-2 to TRBJ2-7; no firm D call. CDR1 and CDR2 (germline): SGHAT, FQNNGV. CDR3 length equals 13 residues. Trimming removed 5 bases at V and 4 bases at J, with 12 bases between. This chain's CDR3 is CASSQHLRYEQYF. CDR3 DNA sequence: TGTGCCAGCAGCCAACACCTTCGGTACGAGCAGTACTTC.

CDR3 in amino acids: CAISIGGGYEQYF. DNA for the CDR3: TGTGCCATCAGCATAGGGGGCGGTTACGAGCAGTACTTC. The V gene is TRBV10-3, the J gene TRBJ2-7; 7 bases agree with TRBD1. The CDR3 is 13 amino acids. The V and J ends lost 6 bases and 4 bases, in that order; junction bases with no gene match: 6. Per the germline V gene, CDR1 is ENHRY and CDR2 is SYGVKD.

The chain is built from TRBV11-2 and TRBJ2-7; the D is unclear. Trimming left V 0 bases short and J 4 bases short, with 7 bases between. Germline CDR1 and CDR2: SGHAT and FQNNGV. CDR3 length: 13 amino acids. CDR3 protein: CASSLEVGYEQYF. The CDR3 region has the DNA TGTGCCAGCAGCTTAGAAGTGGGGTACGAGCAGTACTTC.

The chain employs TRBV13 and TRBJ1-5; D gene unclear. The V gene lost 2 bases and the J gene lost 4 bases, with 12 bases spanning the gap. The CDR3 covers 15 residues. Germline loops: CDR1 PRHDT, CDR2 FYEKMQ (reference sequence). The CDR3 coding sequence is TGTGCCAGCAGCTTATCTCACAGAGTGAATCAGCCCCAGCATTTT. This encodes CASSLSHRVNQPQHF.

The genes are TRBV2 and TRBJ1-1; 7 bases are a match to TRBD1. Germline V gene lookup returns CDR1 SNHLY and CDR2 FYNNEI. The CDR3 spans 15 residues. Trimming at V came to 3 bases and at J to 12 bases, leaving 16 bases not matched to a gene. CDR3 DNA sequence: TGTGCCAGCAGTGAGTTTACTCGACAGGGTGGGTATTCTTTCTTT. Translated: CASSEFTRQGGYSFF. The full variable domain, in which reference TRBV2 and TRBJ1-1 provide the parts outside the CDR3, is EPEVTQTPSHQVTQMGQEVILRCVPISNHLYFYWYRQILGQKVEFLVSFYNNEISEKSEIFDDQFSVERPDGSNFTLKIRSTKLEDSAMYFCASSEFTRQGGYSFFGQGTRLTVV.

With regard to this clone: Other DNA sequences within the sample encode an identical CDR3. This chain links TRBV6-1 with TRBJ1-2; TRBD1 matches 8 bases. The CDR3 has 14 residues. Germline CDR1 reads MNHNS; CDR2 reads SASEGT. V dropped 1 base and J dropped 8; count of bases not matched to a gene: 6. The CDR3 protein is CASSEGQGLVGYTF. As DNA, the CDR3 is TGTGCCAGCAGTGAAGGACAGGGGTTGGTAGGCTACACCTTC.

V usage is TRBV12-2 and J usage is TRBJ1-2. TRBV12-2 constitutes a pseudogene. The CDR3 has 8 amino acids. The CDR3 nucleotides are TGTACGGTCTTTGGCTACACCTTC. This gives the protein CTVFGYTF.